The 16 T cell receptor beta chains listed next were all sequenced from one sample in a study of T cell repertoires in cytomegalovirus infection. Each CDR3 protein gets one entry after TCRdb re-called the reads with MiXCR. The sample carries about 830,000 distinct CDR3 sequences, about 30% recorded once. No antigens are known for them. Sequences were derived from cultured CD8+ T cells from PBMCs, sampled from culture after CMV antigen stimulation. These receptors were obtained from a human donor in good health (CMV status not recorded). Some clones in this sample may be carry-over from other donors' samples.

DNA of the CDR3: TGTGCCAGTAGTATCCTCTCGGACACTGAAGCTTTCTTT. It codes for CASSILSDTEAFF. The chain combines TRBV19 with TRBJ1-1, with D uncertain. CDR3 length: 13 amino acids. Per the germline V gene, CDR1 is LNHDA and CDR2 is SQIVND (reference sequence). V was pared by 3 bases and J by 3 bases, with 8 bases between.

The sample holds a few counts of this clonotype. CDR3 DNA sequence: TGTGCCAGCAGCTTAGCGTATCCAGGGAGCACTGAAGCTTTCTTT. Its translation is CASSLAYPGSTEAFF. The chain combines TRBV7-8 with TRBJ1-1; maybe TRBD1 (5 bases). CDR1 is SGHVS and CDR2 is FQNEAQ in the germline V gene. The CDR3 extends over 15 amino acids. V shed 0 bases and J shed 4 bases, with 12 bases lying between them.

The rearrangement uses TRBV7-9 and TRBJ2-5; D gene unclear. This CDR3 is 15 amino acids long. Germline V CDR1 and CDR2: SEHNR, FQNEAQ (reference sequence). Trimming took 2 bases from V and 3 from J, leaving 13 bases between them. This CDR3 is CASSLRLGMEETQYF. Here the CDR3 DNA reads TGTGCCAGCAGCTTACGGCTCGGTATGGAAGAGACCCAGTACTTC.

The rearrangement links TRBV24-1 to TRBJ2-1; the D is unclear. CDR1 and CDR2 from the germline V gene are KGHDR and SFDVKD. The CDR3 contains 13 residues. V was shortened by 6 bases and J by 2 bases, with 7 bases between the two germline ends. For the CDR3, the DNA is TGTGCCACCAGTCGAAGAGCCTACAATGAGCAGTTCTTC. This translates into CATSRRAYNEQFF.

In this sample, this clonotype turned up many times. The chain recombines TRBV20-1 with TRBJ1-4; 9 nucleotides agree with TRBD1. Germline V lookup: CDR1 DFQATT, CDR2 SNEGSKA (reference sequence). V trimming: 0 bases; J trimming: 7 bases; junction bases outside the gene matches: 3. The CDR3 covers 14 residues. For the CDR3, the DNA is TGCAGTGCTAGAGAGACAGGGGGGTTTGAAAAACTGTTTTTT. This codes for CSARETGGFEKLFF.

This clonotype was observed a handful of times. The chain carries TRBV12-5 and TRBJ1-2; weak D call: TRBD1 (5 bases). Germline V gives CDR1 LGHNT, CDR2 FRNRAP. The CDR3 is 13 amino acids. Deletions cut 2 bases from V and 8 bases from J, with 12 bases between. Here the CDR3 reads CASGLPGKGGYTF. CDR3 nucleotides: TGTGCTAGTGGTTTGCCAGGGAAGGGGGGCTACACCTTC.

This clonotype was observed a few times. This sequence joins TRBV19 and TRBJ1-1; 8 nucleotides align to TRBD1. This CDR3 is 14 amino acids long. Germline values: CDR1 LNHDA, CDR2 SQIVND (reference sequence). J lost 2 bases, V lost 4 bases, and 3 bases had no gene match. This CDR3 is CASSTRGPNTEAFF. In DNA, the CDR3 is TGTGCCAGTAGTACCAGGGGGCCAAACACTGAAGCTTTCTTT. Drawing the rest from reference TRBV19 and TRBJ1-1, the complete variable domain is DGGITQSPKYLFRKEGQNVTLSCEQNLNHDAMYWYRQDPGQGLRLIYYSQIVNDFQKGDIAEGYSVSREKKESFPLTVTSAQKNPTAFYLCASSTRGPNTEAFFGQGTRLTVV.

The chain links TRBV7-9 to TRBJ1-6, with D perhaps TRBD1 (6 bases). Looked up from germline, CDR1 is SEHNR and CDR2 is FQNEAQ (reference sequence). Trimming left V 5 bases short and J 6 bases short, with 11 bases between. The CDR3 spans 14 residues. The chain's CDR3 is CASSRTASNSPLHF. For the CDR3, the DNA is TGTGCCAGCAGCCGGACAGCGAGTAATTCACCCCTCCACTTT.

This clonotype turned up a few times. The chain couples TRBV7-8 to TRBJ1-1; 7 nucleotides align to TRBD1. V lost 5 bases and J lost 1; bases outside the gene matches: 16. The CDR3 sequence is 18 residues long. Germline lookup yields CDR1 SGHVS and CDR2 FQNEAQ. The CDR3 DNA follows: TGTGCCAGCAGCCCCCGGACAGGAATAAAGGCTGAGAACACTGAAGCTTTCTTT. Translating it yields CASSPRTGIKAENTEAFF.

A remark on this clonotype: A junction boundary mismatches the germline segment, possibly from a read error. The rearrangement uses TRBV7-9 and TRBJ1-3, with D possibly matching TRBD1 (6 bases). Germline V gene data show CDR1 as SEHNR and CDR2 as FQNEAQ (reference sequence). This CDR3 spans 15 amino acids. CDR3 coding DNA: TGTGTCAGCACCCAGGACAGTTTCTCTGGAAACACCATATATTTT. Encoded protein: CVSTQDSFSGNTIYF.

V usage is TRBV2 and J usage is TRBJ2-1; 8 positions agree with TRBD2. The CDR3 has 12 residues. CDR1 is SNHLY, CDR2 FYNNEI, per germline. Trimming removed 8 bases from V and 6 bases from J; junction bases left unmatched: 3. The chain's CDR3 is CASLTSGNEQFF. The CDR3 nucleotides are TGTGCCAGCTTAACTAGCGGCAATGAGCAGTTCTTC.

The chain uses TRBV7-6 and TRBJ2-7; perhaps TRBD1 as D (5 bases). V lost 5 bases, J lost 6 bases, and 14 bases lay in between. The CDR3 totals 13 residues. Per germline, CDR1 SGHVS and CDR2 FNYEAQ. The CDR3 DNA is TGTGCCAGCAGCCAGGGCGAGTTACGCGAGCAGTACGTC. This gives the protein CASSQGELREQYV.

A few counts support this clonotype. This chain connects TRBV15 to TRBJ1-2; D perhaps matches TRBD1 (5 bases). V dropped 2 bases and J dropped 1 base, with 5 bases sitting between them. Germline V gives CDR1 LNHNV, CDR2 YYDKDF (reference sequence). The CDR3 consists of 13 residues. The DNA of the CDR3 is TGTGCCACCAGCAGACAGGGTAACTATGGCTACACCTTC. As protein: CATSRQGNYGYTF.

There are many counts of this clonotype. The chain recombines TRBV11-2 with TRBJ2-1; TRBD1 aligns across 10 bases. J lost 7 bases, V lost 6 bases, and 3 bases had no gene match. This CDR3 spans 13 amino acids. Per the germline V gene, CDR1 is SGHAT and CDR2 is FQNNGV. The CDR3 loop is CASRDRGRNEQFF. For the CDR3, the DNA is TGTGCCAGCAGAGACAGGGGGCGAAATGAGCAGTTCTTC.

The genes are TRBV6-6 and TRBJ2-7, with D uncertain. This CDR3 contains 13 residues. V lost 2 bases, J lost 2 bases, and 7 bases lay in between. Germline assignment: CDR1 MNHNY and CDR2 SVGAGI (reference sequence). The CDR3: CASSYEEPYEQYV. DNA for the CDR3: TGTGCCAGCAGTTACGAGGAGCCCTACGAGCAGTACGTC.

This clonotype was observed a handful of times. Relative to the germline gene, one junction end is altered; a read error may explain this. The chain employs TRBV14 and TRBJ2-5; TRBD1 is a possible D gene (6 bases). The CDR3 is made up of 13 amino acids. Germline CDR1 SGHDN, CDR2 FVKESK. The DNA of the CDR3 is TGTGCCAGCAGCCAAGTCCACAGGGCCCCTTCGATCTTC. Protein sequence: CASSQVHRAPSIF.